This T cell receptor (beta chain) comes out of a study of blood T cell repertoires in COVID-19. As for the study in general: The analysed material was cDNA or gDNA that came from T cells, B-cell-depleted T cells, or PBMCs.

Authors' analysis steps: From reference gene primer amplification, estimates of nucleated cell counts were derived. The method was immunoSEQ multiplex PCR; TCRdb's version includes in-frame clones alone and lacks a portion of them. That table gives V, J and clone size, and the DNA gave D and trimming. This repertoire shows 60,000 or so clones, around four fifths found once; its top ten account for 3.5% to 4.5%. This CDR3 has 15 amino acids. With 7 bases removed from V and 4 bases from J, the gap between germline ends came to 17 bases. Per the germline V gene, CDR1 is SGHRS and CDR2 is YFSETQ. The V gene is TRBV5-1, the J gene TRBJ2-2; tentative D call: TRBD1 (5 bases). What was sequenced was peripheral blood. The clonotype was recovered from a man aged 55 to 69 with acute or convalescent COVID-19. The DNA for the CDR3 is TGCGCCAGCGGACCAAAGGAACAGGTCACCGGGGAGCTGTTTTTT. It codes for CASGPKEQVTGELFF.